Shown below are 5 T cell receptor beta chains from a single sample sequenced in a study of sequential checkpoint blockade in melanoma. The data were produced by immunoSEQ multiplex PCR, yet TCRdb's version contains in-frame clones alone and is incomplete. The top ten clones hold around 23% of a sample with around 30,000 clones, around nine tenths of them seen once. Noted treatment: randomized to nivolumab then ipilimumab (arm A) or the reverse (arm B). The sequencing used CD8+ T cells sorted from blood (inferred from file names), collected from a patient given nivolumab and ipilimumab in sequence. The origin of the receptors is a human donor with melanoma.

The J gene is TRBJ2-2, the V gene TRBV9; 8 bases line up with TRBD2. CDR3 length: 13 amino acids. Losses at the gene ends were 4 bases for V and 6 bases for J; bases not matched to a gene: 2. Looked up from germline, CDR1 is SGDLS and CDR2 is YYNGEE. The CDR3 sequence is CASSFGGAGELFF. CDR3 bases: TGTGCCAGCAGCTTCGGGGGGGCCGGGGAGCTGTTTTTT.

The CDR3 DNA is TGTGCCAGCAGTTTTCAACCGGGACAGGTAGTCTACGAGCAGTACTTC. Protein: CASSFQPGQVVYEQYF. The chain recombines TRBV27 with TRBJ2-7, with 8 bases aligning to TRBD1. The CDR3 has 16 residues. Germline V gene lookup returns CDR1 MNHEY and CDR2 SMNVEV (reference sequence). The trim removed 3 bases at V and 3 bases at J, leaving 10 bases unmatched.

CDR3 in amino acids: CASSLDPTDYGYTF. The CDR3 coding sequence is TGTGCCAGCAGCTTAGATCCGACAGACTATGGCTACACCTTC. V and J are TRBV11-2 and TRBJ1-2; D might be TRBD1 (5 bases). CDR3 size: 14 residues. CDR1 is SGHAT, CDR2 FQNNGV, per germline. With 0 bases removed from V and 3 bases from J, the gap between germline ends came to 8 bases.

The V and J genes are TRBV6-6 and TRBJ1-1; D perhaps matches TRBD1 (5 bases). The CDR3 length is 12 residues. V lost 11 bases and J lost 4, with 14 bases in between. Germline V gives CDR1 MNHNY, CDR2 SVGAGI (reference sequence). CDR3: CAGQGLSTEAFF. CDR3 coding DNA: TGTGCCGGTCAGGGTCTCAGCACTGAAGCTTTCTTT.

This chain connects TRBV13 to TRBJ2-3; D is ambiguous. Germline CDR1 is PRHDT and CDR2 is FYEKMQ (reference sequence). The CDR3 consists of 14 residues. V dropped 1 base and J dropped 2 bases, with 7 bases sitting between them. For the CDR3, the DNA is TGTGCCAGCAGCTTAGATCGGTCCACAGATACGCAGTATTTT. Translating it yields CASSLDRSTDTQYF.